One sample yielded the 27 T cell receptor beta chains listed below, sequenced in a study of Ad26.COV2.S vaccination and SARS-CoV-2 variants. Profiled with immunoSEQ multiplex PCR; TCRdb holds only in-frame clones, not every one. The data contain 300,000 to 400,000 clones, about 91% of them seen just once; the ten biggest clones take up 3% to 4%. This specimen consisted of peripheral blood, obtained after recovery from COVID-19. The receptors stem from a human donor who had recovered from COVID-19.

The rearrangement joins TRBV11-2 to TRBJ1-3; D is ambiguous. The V gene's germline CDR1 is SGHAT and CDR2 FQNNGV. Between the trimmed V and J ends, which lost 5 bases and 5 bases, there was a span of 13 bases. The CDR3 contains 14 residues. DNA of the CDR3: TGTGCCAGCAGCCCGCCGGGTGGACGAAACACCATATATTTT. It encodes CASSPPGGRNTIYF.

V and J are TRBV7-2 and TRBJ1-2, with D perhaps TRBD1 (5 bases). The CDR3 consists of 15 residues. The germline gives CDR1 SGHTA, CDR2 FQGNSA. The V end lost 1 base, the J end lost 8 bases, and 17 bases lay between the germline ends. CDR3 bases: TGTGCCAGCAGCTTAGTCCAGGGTATCGTGGGGGGCTACACCTTC. Its protein is CASSLVQGIVGGYTF.

The J gene is TRBJ2-1, the V gene TRBV23-1; TRBD2 is a possible D gene (7 bases). TRBV23-1 is filed as an ORF, its function uncertain. V was pared by 4 bases and J by 4 bases, with 14 bases between. The CDR3 loop spans 15 amino acids. CDR3 loop: CASSRLRGGYNEQFF. The CDR3 DNA reads TGCGCCAGCAGTCGACTAAGGGGGGGGTACAATGAGCAGTTCTTC.

The V call is TRBV6-1, the J call TRBJ1-5; no definite D call. The V end was cut by 2 bases, the J end by 0 bases, with 8 bases between. CDR1 MNHNS and CDR2 SASEGT come from the germline V gene. CDR3 size: 15 residues. CDR3 in DNA: TGTGCCAGCAGTGAACATATTAATAGCAATCAGCCCCAGCATTTT. Protein product: CASSEHINSNQPQHF.

The V call is TRBV19, the J call TRBJ1-2, with a tentative D call TRBD1 (6 bases). Trimming left V 6 bases short and J 2 bases short, with 10 bases between. CDR1 and CDR2 from the germline V gene are LNHDA and SQIVND (reference sequence). This CDR3 has 13 residues. The CDR3 loop is CASRYTGNYGYTF. CDR3 sequence (DNA): TGTGCCAGTAGGTATACAGGGAACTATGGCTACACCTTC.

J is TRBJ2-1 and V is TRBV9; D gene uncertain. The V gene lost 0 bases and the J gene lost 5 bases, with 6 bases spanning the gap. Germline V gene data show CDR1 as SGDLS and CDR2 as YYNGEE. CDR3 length equals 13 residues. The DNA of the CDR3 is TGTGCCAGCAGCGTAGGGTCCAACAATGAGCAGTTCTTC. Its translation: CASSVGSNNEQFF.

J is TRBJ1-6 and V is TRBV27; 9 bases are a match to TRBD1. Losses at the gene ends were 5 bases for V and 9 bases for J; bases not matched to a gene: 11. The CDR3 sequence is 16 residues long. Germline V CDR1 and CDR2: MNHEY, SMNVEV (reference sequence). This CDR3 reads CASSLQPTGGSSPLHF. The CDR3 coding sequence is TGTGCCAGCAGTCTCCAACCGACAGGGGGTAGTTCACCCCTCCACTTT.

The V gene is TRBV5-1, the J gene TRBJ2-3; D gene unclear. The CDR3 contains 15 residues. The V end was cut by 0 bases, the J end by 0 bases, with 8 bases between. Germline CDR1 reads SGHRS; CDR2 reads YFSETQ. CDR3 sequence: CASSLAHRSTDTQYF. The CDR3 DNA is TGCGCCAGCAGCTTGGCCCACCGTAGCACAGATACGCAGTATTTT.

V usage is TRBV19 and J usage is TRBJ1-4, with 8 bases aligning to TRBD1. J was trimmed by 8 bases and V by 5 bases; bases with no gene match: 10. The CDR3 spans 15 residues. Germline CDR1 LNHDA, CDR2 SQIVND (reference sequence). The CDR3 nucleotides read TGTGCCAGTAGTCACCGGGACAGGCCGGGAGAAAAACTGTTTTTT. Its translation is CASSHRDRPGEKLFF.

V and J are TRBV7-9 and TRBJ1-2; D is perhaps TRBD1 (5 bases). V shed 3 bases and J shed 4 bases, with 12 bases lying between them. The CDR3 sequence is 14 residues long. Germline CDR1 SEHNR, CDR2 FQNEAQ (reference sequence). CDR3: CASSFKGQGYGYTF. The CDR3, as DNA: TGTGCCAGCAGCTTTAAGGGGCAGGGCTATGGCTACACCTTC. Full variable domain (rest looked up from reference TRBV7-9 and TRBJ1-2): DTGVSQNPRHKITKRGQNVTFRCDPISEHNRLYWYRQTLGQGPEFLTYFQNEAQLEKSRLLSDRFSAERPKGSFSTLEIQRTEQGDSAMYLCASSFKGQGYGYTFGSGTRLTVV.

The rearrangement joins TRBV9 to TRBJ1-3; the match to TRBD1 covers 7 bases. Trimming cost V 3 bases and J 2 bases; bases outside gene matches: 8. Germline CDR1 is SGDLS and CDR2 is YYNGEE. The CDR3 sequence is 16 residues long. CDR3: CASSAYEGATGNTIYF. The CDR3 DNA follows: TGTGCCAGCAGCGCATACGAGGGGGCAACTGGAAACACCATATATTTT.

This clone appeared a single time. The chain is built from TRBV12-5 and TRBJ2-3; 8 nucleotides agree with TRBD2. Per germline, CDR1 LGHNT and CDR2 FRNRAP. This CDR3 is built from 17 residues. J lost 2 bases, V lost 6 bases, and 13 bases had no gene match. CDR3 in amino acids: CASGTMGRGANTDTQYF. Written as DNA, the CDR3 is TGTGCTAGTGGGACAATGGGGCGGGGGGCAAACACAGATACGCAGTATTTT.

The chain carries TRBV21-1 and TRBJ1-5; the D call of TRBD1 is as the table states it, not checked on the DNA. TRBV21-1 is assigned pseudogene status. The CDR3 has 17 amino acids. The CDR3 bases are TGTGCCAGCAGCAAAGCTCCAGGGGGTACTGGCAATCAGCCCCAGCATTTT. Amino acid sequence: CASSKAPGGTGNQPQHF.

V is TRBV3-1 (or the pseudogene TRBV3-2) and J is TRBJ2-5; 7 bases fit TRBD1. This CDR3 spans 15 amino acids. Germline V gene lookup returns CDR1 LGHDT and CDR2 YNNKEL (reference sequence). V was pared by 3 bases and J by 0 bases, with 4 bases of the junction left unmatched. The CDR3 DNA follows: TGTGCCAGCAGCCAGGGGACAGCCCACCAAGAGACCCAGTACTTC. Its translation is CASSQGTAHQETQYF.

The chain has TRBV21-1 and TRBJ2-5. TRBV21-1 is recorded as a pseudogene. This CDR3 has 11 residues. CDR3 sequence (DNA): TGTGCCAGAACTTGGGAAGAGACCCAGTACTTC. Its translation is CARTWEETQYF.

The chain carries TRBV6-2 or TRBV6-3 and TRBJ1-2; TRBD1 aligns across 8 bases. The trim removed 0 bases at V and 8 bases at J, leaving 11 bases unmatched. Germline V gene lookup returns CDR1 MNHEY and CDR2 SVGEGT. This CDR3 spans 16 amino acids. The CDR3 is CASSYSFPGTGGGYTF. DNA of the CDR3: TGTGCCAGCAGTTACTCGTTCCCCGGGACAGGAGGCGGCTACACCTTC.

The rearrangement uses TRBV10-3 and TRBJ2-5; 11 bases fit TRBD1. Germline values: CDR1 ENHRY, CDR2 SYGVKD. V trimming: 6 bases; J trimming: 5 bases; junction bases outside the gene matches: 5. There are 14 residues in the CDR3. CDR3 nucleotide sequence: TGTGCCATCAGGGCGGGACAGGGGGGCGAGACCCAGTACTTC. Amino acids: CAIRAGQGGETQYF.

The chain recombines TRBV2 with TRBJ2-3; 9 nucleotides line up with TRBD2. V shed 6 bases, J shed 1 base, and the junction held 8 bases outside the gene matches. CDR1 SNHLY and CDR2 FYNNEI come from the germline V gene. CDR3 length: 16 amino acids. The CDR3 region has the DNA TGTGCCAGCAGCCCCGGGAGCGGGGGGCGCACAGATACGCAGTATTTT. Its protein is CASSPGSGGRTDTQYF. Full variable domain (remainder filled in from reference TRBV2 and TRBJ2-3): EPEVTQTPSHQVTQMGQEVILRCVPISNHLYFYWYRQILGQKVEFLVSFYNNEISEKSEIFDDQFSVERPDGSNFTLKIRSTKLEDSAMYFCASSPGSGGRTDTQYFGPGTRLTVL.

The chain employs TRBV19 and TRBJ1-4; D might be TRBD1 (5 bases). Germline lookup yields CDR1 LNHDA and CDR2 SQIVND (reference sequence). The CDR3 is made up of 14 amino acids. V was shortened by 7 bases and J by 7 bases, with 16 bases between the two germline ends. The CDR3 bases are TGTGCCAGTAAGGGGAGGGTTGAGGGTGAAAAACTGTTTTTT. This translates into CASKGRVEGEKLFF.

The chain couples TRBV5-6 to TRBJ2-5; TRBD2 might be the D (7 bases). The germline gives CDR1 SGHDT, CDR2 YYEEEE. V was clipped by 4 bases and J by 2 bases, with 18 bases between them. This CDR3 spans 16 amino acids. In DNA form, the CDR3 reads TGTGCCAGCAGCGATGGAGGAGCGGGACAACAAGAGACCCAGTACTTC. Encoded protein: CASSDGGAGQQETQYF.

This rearrangement joins TRBV24-1 to TRBJ2-3; no definite D call. Germline V gene lookup returns CDR1 KGHDR and CDR2 SFDVKD. The V and J ends lost 4 bases and 2 bases respectively, with 3 bases between them. CDR3 length: 12 residues. CDR3 sequence: CATSDYTDTQYF. The CDR3 DNA follows: TGTGCCACCAGTGACTACACAGATACGCAGTATTTT.

This clone was seen a single time. The chain combines TRBV3-1 (or the pseudogene TRBV3-2) with TRBJ2-7, with 7 nucleotides matching TRBD1. There are 16 residues in the CDR3. The germline CDR1 and CDR2 sequences are LGHDT and YNNKEL (reference sequence). V was pared by 4 bases and J by 2 bases, with 11 bases of the junction left unmatched. CDR3 in amino acids: CASSPDLQGKTYEQYF. For the CDR3, the DNA is TGTGCCAGCAGCCCGGACTTACAGGGGAAAACCTACGAGCAGTACTTC.

The V call is TRBV4-1, the J call TRBJ1-1; 7 nucleotides agree with TRBD1. Trimming cost V 2 bases and J 0 bases; bases outside gene matches: 3. This CDR3 is 15 amino acids long. Germline loops: CDR1 MGHRA, CDR2 YSYEKL. CDR3 nucleotide sequence: TGCGCCAGCAGCCAACCCACAGGGGTGAACACTGAAGCTTTCTTT. Protein sequence: CASSQPTGVNTEAFF.

The chain uses TRBV19 and TRBJ1-2; D possibly corresponds to TRBD1 (6 bases). Germline CDR1 LNHDA, CDR2 SQIVND (reference sequence). V gave up 5 bases and J gave up 4 bases, with 20 bases separating them. CDR3 length: 16 residues. The CDR3 is CASSYRDTDISYGYTF. For the CDR3, the DNA is TGTGCCAGTAGTTACAGGGATACCGACATTAGCTATGGCTACACCTTC. The full variable domain, rest sourced from reference TRBV19 and TRBJ1-2, is DGGITQSPKYLFRKEGQNVTLSCEQNLNHDAMYWYRQDPGQGLRLIYYSQIVNDFQKGDIAEGYSVSREKKESFPLTVTSAQKNPTAFYLCASSYRDTDISYGYTFGSGTRLTVV.

The chain joins TRBV6-4 to TRBJ1-6; no clear D gene. CDR1 and CDR2 (germline): MRHNA, SNTAGT. Trimming removed 1 base at V and 11 bases at J, with 9 bases between. The CDR3 has 13 amino acids. Written as DNA, the CDR3 is TGTGCCAGCAGTGACTTTAGGGTAACACCCCTCCACTTT. This gives the protein CASSDFRVTPLHF.

The CDR3 loop reads CATRLGGKGEAFF. The CDR3 nucleotides are TGTGCCACCCGACTAGGGGGCAAAGGGGAAGCTTTCTTT. The chain recombines TRBV19 with TRBJ1-1; TRBD1 matches at 7 bases. With V trimmed by 10 bases and J by 8 bases, 13 bases remained unmatched. CDR3 length: 13 amino acids. Germline CDR1 is LNHDA and CDR2 is SQIVND (reference sequence).

This sequence joins TRBV29-1 and TRBJ2-1; D uncertain. The CDR3 is 14 amino acids. In germline, CDR1 is SQVTM, CDR2 ANQGSEA. V dropped 3 bases and J dropped 9 bases, with 18 bases sitting between them. This CDR3 reads CSVDWKKGGAEQFF. CDR3 nucleotides: TGCAGCGTTGATTGGAAAAAAGGTGGCGCTGAGCAGTTCTTC.